The T cell receptor (beta chain) under discussion was sequenced for a study of cytomegalovirus exposure and HLA in healthy donors. V gave up 0 bases and J gave up 10 bases; unmatched junction bases: 9. This CDR3 has 16 residues. Germline CDR1 MRHNA, CDR2 SNTAGT. Primers included in the PCR were 60 Vbeta and 13 Jbeta primers. Sequencing was performed with immunoSEQ multiplex PCR; in TCRdb, only in-frame clones are kept and a portion is missing. The sample has approximately 210,000 clones, about 88% seen once; the top ten hold more than 1.5%. Of note for this clone: As yet, its antigen is unknown.

Findings and caveats of the study: Many donors shared some public TCRs, even though most TCR sequences were rare.

J is TRBJ2-1 and V is TRBV6-4; 10 bases line up with TRBD2. The sample taken for sequencing was PBMCs. The TCR was taken from a woman under 30 in good health and CMV-seronegative. CDR3 protein: CASSDSAGLASGEQFF. The CDR3 DNA reads TGTGCCAGCAGTGACTCTGCGGGACTAGCGTCAGGGGAGCAGTTCTTC.